Below, 28 T cell receptor beta chains from the same sample are listed, as sequenced in a study of cytomegalovirus exposure and HLA in healthy donors. Vbeta (60) and Jbeta (13) primers were used in the PCR. Produced via immunoSEQ multiplex PCR; TCRdb's table is partial and in-frame only. The table lists 150,000 or so clones, 60% to 85% of them singletons, with about 13% in the top ten. The source material was PBMCs. Receptor source: a man aged 40-49 years in good health and CMV-seropositive.

This clone has a single count. This sequence joins TRBV6-1 and TRBJ2-3; 8 bases are a match to TRBD2. This CDR3 has 15 residues. The ends lost 8 bases at V and 3 bases at J; junction bases unmatched: 10. Germline CDR1 is MNHNS and CDR2 is SASEGT. DNA for the CDR3: TGTGCCAGCGGATCCCGGGAGGGCGGGACAGATACGCAGTATTTT. Translating it yields CASGSREGGTDTQYF.

This chain connects TRBV5-1 to TRBJ2-1; 8 positions match TRBD2. The CDR3 extends over 16 amino acids. Trimming took 0 bases from V and 4 from J; bases not matched to a gene: 6. Looked up from germline, CDR1 is SGHRS and CDR2 is YFSETQ. CDR3 residues: CASSLDGTRPYNEQFF. The CDR3 DNA sequence: TGCGCCAGCAGCTTGGATGGGACTAGGCCTTACAATGAGCAGTTCTTC.

The V and J genes are TRBV5-4 and TRBJ2-1; D is uncertain. The CDR3 is 16 residues long. V was cut by 4 bases and J by 0 bases, with 14 bases left in between. CDR1 is SGHNT, CDR2 YYREEE, per germline (reference sequence). This CDR3 reads CASSPGPSSSYNEQFF. For the CDR3, the DNA is TGTGCCAGCAGCCCCGGTCCGTCGAGCTCCTACAATGAGCAGTTCTTC.

This clone was seen a single time. The chain joins TRBV4-3 to TRBJ1-2; D uncertain. V was trimmed by 0 bases and J by 4 bases, leaving 6 bases between them. Germline CDR1 is LGHNA and CDR2 is YSLEER. CDR3 length: 13 amino acids. CDR3: CASSQDASYGYTF. The DNA for the CDR3 is TGCGCCAGCAGCCAAGATGCCAGCTATGGCTACACCTTC.

Regarding this clone: An end of the junction differs from the germline gene, which may be a read error. The chain combines TRBV6-1 with TRBJ2-6; 9 bases are a match to TRBD1. The CDR3 runs 14 residues. CDR1 MNHNS and CDR2 SASEGT come from the germline V gene. This chain's CDR3 is CASKGQQVSTGGSF. The DNA for the CDR3 is TGTGCCAGCAAAGGTCAACAAGTTTCGACAGGGGGGTCTTTC.

This clone showed up just a few times. This sequence joins TRBV14 and TRBJ2-1, with 9 bases aligning to TRBD1. CDR3 length: 19 residues. CDR1 is SGHDN and CDR2 is FVKESK in the germline V gene. Trimming at V came to 0 bases and at J to 4 bases, leaving 13 bases not matched to a gene. CDR3 DNA sequence: TGTGCCAGCAGCCAAGACACAGGGGGCCTTACCCTCCTTTACAATGAGCAGTTCTTC. Encoded protein: CASSQDTGGLTLLYNEQFF.

The CDR3 is CASSGTGRGSGANVLTF. The CDR3 nucleotides read TGTGCCAGCTCTGGGACAGGGAGAGGGTCTGGGGCCAACGTCCTGACTTTC. The V gene is TRBV5-4, the J gene TRBJ2-6; TRBD1 agrees at 9 bases. Trimming cost V 7 bases and J 1 base; bases outside gene matches: 9. The CDR3 is made up of 17 amino acids. Looked up from germline, CDR1 is SGHNT and CDR2 is YYREEE (reference sequence).

The chain is built from TRBV27 and TRBJ1-3; TRBD1 might be the D (6 bases). The germline CDR1 and CDR2 sequences are MNHEY and SMNVEV (reference sequence). The V and J ends lost 2 bases and 4 bases respectively, with 9 bases between them. The CDR3 runs 14 residues. The chain's CDR3 is CASSLATGGNTIYF. The CDR3 DNA reads as TGTGCCAGCAGTTTAGCGACAGGAGGAAACACCATATATTTT.

The rearrangement uses TRBV4-1 and TRBJ2-4, with a weak D call TRBD2 (5 bases). Trimming took off 1 base at V and 0 bases at J, with 10 bases between the two ends. The CDR3 is made up of 16 amino acids. Germline V gene data show CDR1 as MGHRA and CDR2 as YSYEKL. Here the CDR3 DNA reads TGCGCCAGCAGCCAAGTGCGGGCCATAGCCAAAAACATTCAGTACTTC. It specifies CASSQVRAIAKNIQYF.

This sequence joins TRBV5-4 and TRBJ2-5; possible D gene TRBD2, 8 bases. V lost 4 bases and J 5 bases, leaving 15 bases between the germline ends. Per the germline V gene, CDR1 is SGHNT and CDR2 is YYREEE (reference sequence). The CDR3 has 14 residues. CDR3 loop: CASSPGGTDETQYF. DNA for the CDR3: TGTGCCAGCAGCCCGGGGGGGACAGACGAGACCCAGTACTTC.

This clone is a singleton in its sample. The chain employs TRBV18 and TRBJ2-7, with D perhaps matching TRBD2 (7 bases). Germline-derived CDR1 and CDR2 are KGHSH and LQKENI. The V and J ends lost 1 base and 7 bases respectively, with 14 bases between them. This CDR3 contains 14 residues. The CDR3 nucleotides are TGTGCCAGCTCACCACAGGGGGGGACGGGAGAGCAGTACTTC. This gives the protein CASSPQGGTGEQYF.

The V call is TRBV7-3, the J call TRBJ2-2; tentatively, D is TRBD1 (5 bases). Trimming removed 8 bases at V and 6 bases at J, with 10 bases between. CDR1 and CDR2 (germline): SGHTA, FQGTGA. The CDR3 is 12 residues long. The CDR3 is CASGHAAGELFF. The CDR3 DNA reads as TGTGCCAGCGGACACGCAGCCGGGGAGCTGTTTTTT.

The rearrangement joins TRBV19 to TRBJ1-3, with 8 bases that match TRBD1. V lost 4 bases and J lost 0; bases outside the gene matches: 17. Germline V gives CDR1 LNHDA, CDR2 SQIVND (reference sequence). This CDR3 region has 20 residues. The CDR3 nucleotides read TGTGCCAGTAGTACATCGCCAAGACAGGGGACATCAAGCTCTGGAAACACCATATATTTT. It specifies CASSTSPRQGTSSSGNTIYF.

This rearrangement joins TRBV7-2 to TRBJ2-3; D remains unclear. Per germline, CDR1 SGHTA and CDR2 FQGNSA. The CDR3 contains 12 residues. V lost 5 bases and J 2 bases, leaving 5 bases between the germline ends. CDR3: CASSTYTDTQYF. The CDR3 DNA reads as TGTGCCAGCAGCACCTACACAGATACGCAGTATTTT.

As regards this clone: A read error may account for a junction end that differs from germline. The chain combines TRBV5-6 with TRBJ2-4; D is possibly TRBD1 (5 bases). The CDR3 loop spans 15 amino acids. Germline-derived CDR1 and CDR2 are SGHDT and YYEEEE. Here the CDR3 DNA reads TGTGCCAGCAGCTCAAGCAGGGTGAGCAAAAACAGTCAGTACTTC. Translating it yields CASSSSRVSKNSQYF.

This clone was seen only a few times. The chain links TRBV7-2 to TRBJ2-7; tentative D call: TRBD1 (5 bases). V was trimmed by 3 bases and J by 2 bases, leaving 11 bases between them. Germline V gives CDR1 SGHTA, CDR2 FQGNSA. This CDR3 has 14 amino acids. CDR3 in amino acids: CASSFPAGPYEQYF. CDR3 nucleotide sequence: TGTGCCAGCAGCTTTCCTGCAGGGCCCTACGAGCAGTACTTC.

J is TRBJ2-3 and V is TRBV7-3; D is perhaps TRBD2 (6 bases). The CDR3 loop spans 16 amino acids. V lost 0 bases and J 4 bases, leaving 14 bases between the germline ends. Germline V CDR1 and CDR2: SGHTA, FQGTGA. The CDR3 sequence: CASSLTGLGGSDTQYF. CDR3 sequence (DNA): TGTGCCAGCAGCTTAACGGGATTGGGGGGATCAGATACGCAGTATTTT.

V is TRBV14 and J is TRBJ2-7, with 7 bases matching TRBD1. The CDR3 is made up of 15 amino acids. Per germline, CDR1 SGHDN and CDR2 FVKESK. The V gene end was trimmed by 1 base and the J gene end by 5 bases; junction bases not matched to a gene: 8. CDR3 protein: CASSQAPGQNDEQYF. The CDR3 DNA sequence: TGTGCCAGCAGCCAAGCCCCGGGACAGAACGACGAGCAGTACTTC.

The rearrangement joins TRBV7-9 to TRBJ2-5; D might be TRBD1 (5 bases). The J call is doubtful: the DNA matches TRBJ2-7 better. There are 14 residues in the CDR3. Per the germline V gene, CDR1 is SEHNR and CDR2 is FQNEAQ (reference sequence). In nucleotides, the CDR3 is TGTGCCAGCAGCTTACGGCAGGGCCCCTACGAGCAGTACTTC. Its translation is CASSLRQGPYEQYF.

This rearrangement joins TRBV2 to TRBJ2-1, with D possibly matching TRBD2 (6 bases). The V end was cut by 3 bases, the J end by 3 bases, with 9 bases between. The CDR3 is 14 amino acids. Germline CDR1 reads SNHLY; CDR2 reads FYNNEI. As DNA, the CDR3 is TGTGCCAGCAGTGATACGGGAGTCTACAATGAGCAGTTCTTC. Translating it yields CASSDTGVYNEQFF.

This sequence joins TRBV5-1 and TRBJ1-2; D is uncertain. V lost 7 bases, J lost 7 bases, and 14 bases lay in between. Germline V lookup: CDR1 SGHRS, CDR2 YFSETQ. There are 12 residues in the CDR3. The CDR3 DNA reads as TGCGCCAGCCGGCAGGCGTCAGGTGGCTACACCTTC. Its protein is CASRQASGGYTF.

V is TRBV30 and J is TRBJ1-2; D is possibly TRBD1 (5 bases). In germline, CDR1 is GTSNPN, CDR2 SVGIG (reference sequence). With 2 bases removed from V and 2 bases from J, the gap between germline ends came to 12 bases. CDR3 length: 14 amino acids. The CDR3 DNA sequence: TGTGCCTGGAGTCCTCCCTACAGGAACTATGGCTACACCTTC. This sequence encodes CAWSPPYRNYGYTF. Full variable domain (remainder filled in from reference TRBV30 and TRBJ1-2): SQTIHQWPATLVQPVGSPLSLECTVEGTSNPNLYWYRQAAGRGLQLLFYSVGIGQISSEVPQNLSASRPQDRQFILSSKKLLLSDSGFYLCAWSPPYRNYGYTFGSGTRLTVV.

The chain couples TRBV5-1 to TRBJ1-1; D remains unclear. This CDR3 has 16 amino acids. V gave up 5 bases and J gave up 5 bases, with 22 bases separating them. In germline, CDR1 is SGHRS, CDR2 YFSETQ. In DNA form, the CDR3 reads TGCGCCAGCAGATCAACCTTAAGGAGGGTAAAAACTGAAGCTTTCTTT. Translation: CASRSTLRRVKTEAFF.

V usage is TRBV28 and J usage is TRBJ2-3; possibly TRBD2 for D (6 bases). This CDR3 contains 14 residues. Germline assignment: CDR1 MDHEN and CDR2 SYDVKM. V was shortened by 3 bases and J by 5 bases, with 12 bases between the two germline ends. The CDR3 DNA reads as TGTGCCAGCAGTTTGGGGGGAGCGGTAGATACGCAGTATTTT. This codes for CASSLGGAVDTQYF.

The chain combines TRBV11-1 with TRBJ1-1; 7 bases agree with TRBD1. CDR1 SGHAT and CDR2 FQDESV come from the germline V gene (reference sequence). V lost 0 bases and J lost 8; bases outside the gene matches: 6. The CDR3 has 14 amino acids. CDR3 in amino acids: CASSLAPGQTEAFF. In DNA form, the CDR3 reads TGTGCCAGCAGCTTAGCTCCGGGACAGACAGAAGCTTTCTTT.

Only a few counts were recorded for this clone. V is TRBV6-5 and J is TRBJ1-2, with a tentative D call TRBD1 (6 bases). The CDR3 runs 13 residues. The V gene lost 1 base and the J gene lost 7 bases, with 10 bases spanning the gap. Germline-derived CDR1 and CDR2 are MNHEY and SVGAGI. The CDR3 region has the DNA TGTGCCAGCAGTTACTTCAGGGGCGGTGGCTACACCTTC. It translates to CASSYFRGGGYTF.

This clone has a handful of counts. The chain joins TRBV7-2 to TRBJ2-5; 8 nucleotides line up with TRBD2. The J call may not be correct, given that the DNA end is closer to TRBJ2-7. CDR1 SGHTA and CDR2 FQGNSA come from the germline V gene. The length of the CDR3 is 14 residues. The CDR3 reads CASSPTSGTYEQYF. For the CDR3, the DNA is TGTGCCAGCAGCCCCACTAGCGGAACCTACGAGCAGTACTTC.

This chain joins TRBV2 and TRBJ2-7; TRBD2 aligns across 13 bases. With V trimmed by 6 bases and J by 1 base, 12 bases remained unmatched. Per germline, CDR1 SNHLY and CDR2 FYNNEI. The CDR3 length is 18 residues. CDR3 amino acids: CASSPGELAGGFSYEQYF. The DNA of the CDR3 is TGTGCCAGCAGCCCCGGGGAACTAGCGGGAGGGTTTTCCTACGAGCAGTACTTC.